Given below is one T cell receptor (beta chain) in context. This sample was included in a study of cytomegalovirus exposure and HLA in healthy donors. V lost 2 bases to trimming and J lost 7 bases, with 12 bases between them. Germline V CDR1 and CDR2: SGHRS, YFSETQ. The CDR3 is made up of 14 amino acids. PCR amplification relied on 60 Vbeta primers (plus 13 Jbeta primers). Generated by immunoSEQ multiplex PCR, the TCRdb table keeps only in-frame clones and is missing some. The sample includes around 190,000 clones, around 77% of them seen just once. Sequenced material: PBMCs. The TCR was taken from a young woman in good health and CMV-seronegative. The V gene is TRBV5-1, the J gene TRBJ1-4; the D gene is possibly TRBD1 (6 bases). Here the CDR3 reads CASSFQGHSEKLFF. CDR3 in DNA: TGCGCCAGCAGCTTTCAGGGACACTCTGAAAAACTGTTTTTT.